This TCR beta chain was documented in a study of STAT5B mutations in CD4+ large granular lymphocyte leukemia. Whole-study results and caveats: The CD4+ versus CD8+ T-LGLL clonality difference may reflect limited sample size.

This clone was seen a handful of times. The antigen remains undetermined. Assay used: immunoSEQ multiplex PCR; TCRdb lists only in-frame clones, some missing. This table holds around 43,000 clones, 80% to 90% found once. The specimen sequenced was CD4+ T cells from blood buffy coats. This TCR came from a human donor in good health.

CDR3 DNA: TGTGCCAGCAGCCAAGATAGCGGGAGTTCTTACAATGAGCAGTTCTTC. This encodes CASSQDSGSSYNEQFF. This rearrangement joins TRBV4-2 to TRBJ2-1; TRBD2 matches 9 bases. Per germline, CDR1 LGHNA and CDR2 YNFKEQ. CDR3 length equals 16 residues. V was pared by 0 bases and J by 4 bases, with 4 bases of the junction left unmatched.